These T cell receptor beta chains were read from a single sample in a study of graft-versus-host responses after intestinal transplantation. Their cognate antigens are unknown. The table came from immunoSEQ multiplex PCR; TCRdb's copy has only in-frame clones and leaves some out. There are around 50,000 clones in the sample; 70% to 85% occur only once, and over 0.45% lies in the top ten. The sample here was unstimulated CD4+ T cells sorted from spleen or lymph node cells, taken before transplant. The receptors were gathered from a human donor who was the organ donor for an intestinal transplant. Each CDR3 is given with its conserved first and last residue. D genes are given only for firm matches. Clone size is not always given. Where it is, it says once, few, many or a class for expanded clones.

CSAEYGAEAFF | TGCAGCGCGGAGTACGGCGCTGAAGCTTTCTTT | - | TRBJ1-1 | - | TRBV29-1
CASSYGETQYF | TGTGCCAGCAGTTACGGGGAGACCCAGTACTTC | - | TRBJ2-5 | few | TRBV6-5
CASSLSGGLSSYEQYF | TGTGCCAGCAGCCTTAGCGGGGGGCTAAGCTCCTACGAGCAGTACTTC | TRBD2 | TRBJ2-7 | - | TRBV7-2
CASSLLKSWEGAYEQYF | TGTGCCAGCAGCCTCCTCAAGAGTTGGGAGGGGGCCTACGAGCAGTACTTC | - | TRBJ2-7 | - | TRBV7-2
CASSAPRQGRTEAFF | TGTGCCAGCAGTGCACCTCGACAGGGGCGCACTGAAGCTTTCTTT | TRBD1 | TRBJ1-1 | - | TRBV25-1
CATTTGGGTGELFF | TGTGCCACCACGACAGGGGGCGGCACCGGGGAGCTGTTTTTT | TRBD1 | TRBJ2-2 | - | TRBV19
CASSAGAYNEQFF | TGTGCCAGCAGCGCAGGGGCATACAATGAGCAGTTCTTC | - | TRBJ2-1 | - | TRBV9
CASSITGLNTEAFF | TGTGCCAGTAGTATTACAGGGCTGAACACTGAAGCTTTCTTT | - | TRBJ1-1 | - | TRBV19
CASSQEGDLYGYTF | TGCGCCAGCAGCCAAGAAGGGGACCTCTATGGCTACACCTTC | - | TRBJ1-2 | - | TRBV4-3
CASSPVGGLSEQYF | TGTGCCAGCTCACCGGTGGGGGGACTCTCAGAGCAGTACTTC | - | TRBJ2-7 | - | TRBV18
CASKPGRGLRQFF | TGTGCCAGCAAACCGGGACGGGGACTAAGACAGTTCTTC | TRBD2 | TRBJ2-1 | - | TRBV2
CASRGTGDNSPLHF | TGTGCCAGCCGAGGGACAGGGGATAATTCACCCCTCCACTTT | TRBD1 | TRBJ1-6 | - | TRBV6-5
CARGHFNTEAFF | TGTGCCAGGGGACATTTTAACACTGAAGCTTTCTTT | - | TRBJ1-1 | - | TRBV2
CASPTGNGYTF | TGTGCCTCCCCGACGGGGAATGGCTACACCTTC | - | TRBJ1-2 | - | TRBV30
CASSQVFRDREYGYTF | TGCGCCAGCAGCCAAGTTTTCCGGGACAGGGAATATGGCTACACCTTC | TRBD1 | TRBJ1-2 | - | TRBV4-1
CASSLGLAGAGELFF | TGTGCCAGCAGCTTAGGACTAGCGGGAGCCGGGGAGCTGTTTTTT | TRBD2 | TRBJ2-2 | - | TRBV11-3
CAWSAGVDSGNTIYF | TGTGCCTGGAGTGCAGGGGTTGACTCTGGAAACACCATATATTTT | - | TRBJ1-3 | - | TRBV30
CASSLALTPRQFF | TGTGCCAGCAGCTTGGCCCTAACACCGAGACAGTTCTTC | - | TRBJ2-1 | - | TRBV5-4
CASSESGGRNTEAFF | TGCGCCAGCAGTGAGTCGGGGGGGCGAAACACTGAAGCTTTCTTT | - | TRBJ1-1 | - | TRBV10-1
CASSLNLTPGTTQYF | TGTGCCAGCAGTTTGAACTTAACCCCGGGGACTACGCAGTATTTT | - | TRBJ2-3 | once | TRBV6-5
CASSWGGTEAFF | TGTGCCAGCTCCTGGGGAGGCACTGAAGCTTTCTTT | - | TRBJ1-1 | - | TRBV18
CASSLGPGRDGYTF | TGCGCCAGCAGCTTGGGACCAGGGAGAGATGGCTACACCTTC | - | TRBJ1-2 | - | TRBV5-1
CASSFRLAVTTDTQYF | TGTGCCAGCAGCTTCCGTCTAGCGGTGACCACAGATACGCAGTATTTT | TRBD2 | TRBJ2-3 | - | TRBV5-4
CASSTGELYEKLFF | TGTGCCAGTAGTACAGGGGAGCTTTATGAAAAACTGTTTTTT | - | TRBJ1-4 | - | TRBV19
CASGVLPGTQWSEQFF | TGTGCCAGCGGGGTCCTTCCGGGGACGCAGTGGAGTGAGCAGTTCTTC | - | TRBJ2-1 | once | TRBV5-4
CASSFDGYLAGELFF | TGTGCCAGCAGCTTCGACGGGTACTTAGCCGGGGAGCTGTTTTTT | - | TRBJ2-2 | - | TRBV11-2
CASRTTGGGYNEQFF | TGTGCCAGCAGAACAACAGGGGGGGGTTACAATGAGCAGTTCTTC | - | TRBJ2-1 | few | TRBV6-5
CASSLVWQGRGEQYF | TGTGCCAGCAGCTTAGTCTGGCAGGGAAGGGGCGAGCAGTACTTC | - | TRBJ2-7 | once | TRBV7-2
CASTYTSGEGYGYTF | TGTGCCAGCACCTATACTTCAGGAGAGGGCTATGGCTACACCTTC | - | TRBJ1-2 | - | TRBV11-2
CASSVAGRGGRETQYF | TGTGCCAGCAGTGTCGCGGGGCGGGGGGGCCGAGAGACCCAGTACTTC | TRBD2 | TRBJ2-5 | - | TRBV5-4
CASSLGAGPLGNTIYF | TGCGCCAGCAGCTTAGGAGCGGGACCTCTCGGAAACACCATATATTTT | - | TRBJ1-3 | few | TRBV5-1